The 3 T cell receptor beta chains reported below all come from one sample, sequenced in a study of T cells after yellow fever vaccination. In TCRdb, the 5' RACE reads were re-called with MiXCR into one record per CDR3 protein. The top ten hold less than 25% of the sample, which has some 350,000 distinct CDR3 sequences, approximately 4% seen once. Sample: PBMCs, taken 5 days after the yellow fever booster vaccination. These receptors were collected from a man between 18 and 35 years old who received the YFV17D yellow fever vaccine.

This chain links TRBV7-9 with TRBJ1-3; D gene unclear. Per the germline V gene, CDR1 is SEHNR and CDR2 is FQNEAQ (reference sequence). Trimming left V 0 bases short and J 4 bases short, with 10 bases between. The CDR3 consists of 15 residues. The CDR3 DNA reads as TGTGCCAGCAGCTTAGCCGCGAAGCAGGGAAACACCATATATTTT. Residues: CASSLAAKQGNTIYF.

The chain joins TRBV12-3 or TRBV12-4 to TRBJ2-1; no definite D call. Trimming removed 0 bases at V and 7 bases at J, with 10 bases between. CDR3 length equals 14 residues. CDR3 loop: CASSLAYTENEQFF. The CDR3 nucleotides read TGTGCCAGCAGTTTAGCGTATACAGAGAATGAGCAGTTCTTC.

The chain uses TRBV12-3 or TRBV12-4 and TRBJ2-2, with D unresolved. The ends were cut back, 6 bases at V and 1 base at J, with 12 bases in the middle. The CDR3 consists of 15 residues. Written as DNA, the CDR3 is TGTGCCAGCAGGGCAGCCGAGGAGAACACCGGGGAGCTGTTTTTT. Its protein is CASRAAEENTGELFF.